This T cell receptor (beta chain) was sequenced for a study of blood T cells in healthy people across ages. The CDR3 length is 15 residues. The authors ran a second PCR of 7 to 11 cycles using a sample-barcoded 5' primer and a J-beta primer mix. TCRdb used MiXCR to reprocess the 5' RACE reads, holding one entry per CDR3 protein. The sample records more than 650,000 distinct CDR3 sequences, about 20% being singletons. The genes are TRBV21-1 and TRBJ1-2. TRBV21-1 is a listed pseudogene. Sequenced material: blood. This receptor was identified in a man between 70 and 80 years old in good health. CDR3 coding DNA: TGTGCCAGCAGCAAAGCAACGCGGACTAACTATGGCTACACCTTC. It encodes CASSKATRTNYGYTF.